The 19 T cell receptor beta chains in this list originate from one sample, sequenced in a study of blood T cell repertoires in COVID-19. The data were produced by immunoSEQ multiplex PCR, yet TCRdb's version contains in-frame clones alone and is incomplete. The sample lists around 190,000 clones, 75% to 85% occurring once. Sample: peripheral blood. The receptors derive from a human donor in a cohort sampled during active COVID-19.

Worth noting for this clone: This specimen includes other DNA sequences encoding the same CDR3. The CDR3 DNA sequence: TGTGCCAGCAGTTGGGGACAGGGGAATCAGCCCCAGCATTTT. Amino acid sequence: CASSWGQGNQPQHF. The V call is TRBV6-6, the J call TRBJ1-5; 10 bases fit TRBD1. Germline assignment: CDR1 MNHNY and CDR2 SVGAGI (reference sequence). V shed 4 bases, J shed 4 bases, and the junction held 1 base outside the gene matches. This CDR3 has 14 amino acids.

The V gene is TRBV28, the J gene TRBJ1-3; a possible D gene is TRBD1 (6 bases). V shed 5 bases and J shed 2 bases, with 13 bases lying between them. This CDR3 contains 15 residues. The germline V gene encodes CDR1 MDHEN and CDR2 SYDVKM. The CDR3 loop is CASSKGTGPGNTIYF. DNA of the CDR3: TGTGCCAGCAGTAAGGGAACAGGGCCTGGAAACACCATATATTTT.

This clone was detected a few times. J is TRBJ2-6 and V is TRBV19, with 8 bases aligning to TRBD1. This CDR3 is 15 amino acids long. Germline CDR1 and CDR2: LNHDA and SQIVND (reference sequence). The V and J ends lost 10 bases and 4 bases, in that order; junction bases with no gene match: 9. The CDR3 bases are TGTGCCACCGCAGGGGGCACAGCAGGGGCCAACGTCCTGACTTTC. Translation gives CATAGGTAGANVLTF. Filled out from reference TRBV19 and TRBJ2-6, the complete variable domain reads DGGITQSPKYLFRKEGQNVTLSCEQNLNHDAMYWYRQDPGQGLRLIYYSQIVNDFQKGDIAEGYSVSREKKESFPLTVTSAQKNPTAFYLCATAGGTAGANVLTFGAGSRLTVL.

V usage is TRBV4-1 and J usage is TRBJ2-7, with 9 nucleotides matching TRBD1. Germline CDR1 MGHRA, CDR2 YSYEKL. Trimming took 3 bases from V and 5 from J; bases not matched to a gene: 11. CDR3 length: 16 amino acids. Here the CDR3 reads CASSQFSGQGINEQYF. CDR3 in DNA: TGCGCCAGCAGCCAGTTCTCGGGACAGGGAATCAACGAGCAGTACTTC.

The rearrangement joins TRBV5-6 to TRBJ2-7; possible D gene TRBD1, 5 bases. V was shortened by 3 bases and J by 7 bases, with 8 bases between the two germline ends. The CDR3 spans 11 residues. CDR1 is SGHDT and CDR2 is YYEEEE in the germline V gene. CDR3 amino acids: CASSYTGEQYF. The CDR3 nucleotides read TGTGCCAGCAGCTACACAGGAGAGCAGTACTTC.

This chain connects TRBV11-2 to TRBJ2-7; D perhaps matches TRBD2 (6 bases). Germline values: CDR1 SGHAT, CDR2 FQNNGV. Trimming took 5 bases from V and 5 from J, leaving 7 bases between them. CDR3 length: 11 residues. CDR3 bases: TGTGCCAGCAGCCGCGGGGACGAGCAGTACTTC. The encoded protein is CASSRGDEQYF.

This clone was recorded a few times. The rearrangement uses TRBV19 and TRBJ1-2; D remains unclear. Germline CDR1 and CDR2: LNHDA and SQIVND (reference sequence). V shed 7 bases and J shed 0 bases, with 3 bases lying between them. The CDR3 runs 11 residues. Here the CDR3 DNA reads TGTGCCAGTACAGCTAACTATGGCTACACCTTC. It encodes CASTANYGYTF.

V is TRBV7-9 and J is TRBJ1-5; 8 positions agree with TRBD1. This CDR3 spans 16 amino acids. The germline V gene has CDR1 SEHNR and CDR2 FQNEAQ (reference sequence). The ends lost 5 bases at V and 6 bases at J; junction bases unmatched: 12. CDR3 sequence reads: CASSNGQGAPGQPQHF. For the CDR3, the DNA is TGTGCCAGCAGCAATGGACAGGGAGCACCGGGTCAGCCCCAGCATTTT.

The chain recombines TRBV19 with TRBJ2-5; TRBD2 might be the D (7 bases). Trimming pared 4 bases from V and 5 bases from J, leaving 14 bases between. Germline V gene data show CDR1 as LNHDA and CDR2 as SQIVND (reference sequence). The CDR3 is 14 amino acids. CDR3 sequence: CASSSGGGRETQYF. The CDR3 region has the DNA TGTGCCAGTAGTAGCGGGGGCGGACGGGAGACCCAGTACTTC.

This clone occurred once. The J gene is TRBJ1-5, the V gene TRBV7-2; D is possibly TRBD1 (6 bases). CDR3 size: 15 residues. The V end lost 5 bases, the J end lost 0 bases, and 11 bases lay between the germline ends. Germline CDR1 is SGHTA and CDR2 is FQGNSA. The CDR3 here is CASSTQGVSNQPQHF. CDR3 DNA: TGTGCCAGCAGCACACAGGGTGTTAGCAATCAGCCCCAGCATTTT.

This chain links TRBV3-1 (or the pseudogene TRBV3-2) with TRBJ2-7; 9 nucleotides align to TRBD1. V lost 4 bases and J lost 2; bases outside the gene matches: 6. The CDR3 is made up of 15 amino acids. Germline-derived CDR1 and CDR2 are LGHDT and YNNKEL (reference sequence). CDR3 coding DNA: TGTGCCAGCAGCCCACACCGGGACAGGGCCTACGAGCAGTACTTC. As protein: CASSPHRDRAYEQYF.

The genes are TRBV9 and TRBJ1-2; 11 bases fit TRBD1. The length of the CDR3 is 12 residues. J gave up 14 bases and V 3 bases, and 6 bases lay outside the gene matches. CDR1 and CDR2 (germline): SGDLS, YYNGEE. The CDR3 loop reads CASSAEDRGRTF. Written as DNA, the CDR3 is TGTGCCAGCAGCGCCGAGGACAGGGGGCGGACCTTC.

The chain uses TRBV5-4 and TRBJ2-7, with 10 bases that match TRBD2. Per germline, CDR1 SGHNT and CDR2 YYREEE (reference sequence). The V segment lost 0 bases and the J segment 6 bases; nucleotides outside the gene matches: 6. The CDR3 is 15 residues long. The CDR3 DNA reads as TGTGCCAGCAGCTTGGCGGTAGCGGGGGGTTTCGAGCAGTACTTC. This translates into CASSLAVAGGFEQYF.

This chain uses TRBV5-5 with TRBJ2-1; D uncertain. V lost 4 bases, J lost 5 bases, and 10 bases lay in between. The CDR3 has 13 residues. The V gene's germline CDR1 is SGHKS and CDR2 YYEKEE (reference sequence). Here the CDR3 DNA reads TGTGCCAGCAGCCCCGAACTCAACAATGAGCAGTTCTTC. Its translation: CASSPELNNEQFF.

The rearrangement joins TRBV4-3 to TRBJ2-7, with D tentatively TRBD1 (5 bases). V was clipped by 4 bases and J by 4 bases, with 17 bases between them. Germline CDR1 is LGHNA and CDR2 is YSLEER. The CDR3 has 15 amino acids. For the CDR3, the DNA is TGCGCCAGCAGCCCTGATCGGGCCTCAGGGTACGAGCAGTACTTC. It codes for CASSPDRASGYEQYF.

This clone was recorded a few times. The chain has TRBV24-1 and TRBJ1-1; 7 nucleotides match TRBD1. Trimming removed 3 bases from V and 5 bases from J; junction bases left unmatched: 2. The CDR3 is 13 residues long. Germline assignment: CDR1 KGHDR and CDR2 SFDVKD. The CDR3 DNA reads as TGTGCCACCAGTGATACGACAGGGACTGAAGCTTTCTTT. It yields the protein CATSDTTGTEAFF.

V usage is TRBV9 and J usage is TRBJ1-1; 7 positions agree with TRBD1. From germline, CDR1 is SGDLS and CDR2 YYNGEE. Trimming removed 4 bases from V and 3 bases from J; junction bases left unmatched: 12. This CDR3 has 16 residues. The CDR3 nucleotides read TGTGCCAGCAGCTTAACAGGGGTTAGGTTCGACACTGAAGCTTTCTTT. Amino acid sequence: CASSLTGVRFDTEAFF.

This clone showed up just once. The rearrangement joins TRBV7-2 to TRBJ2-7; 7 bases fit TRBD2. CDR1 and CDR2 from the germline V gene are SGHTA and FQGNSA. V lost 9 bases and J lost 2; bases outside the gene matches: 10. The length of the CDR3 is 14 residues. Here the CDR3 reads CASQKGGGTYEQYF. The CDR3 DNA sequence: TGTGCCAGTCAAAAGGGCGGGGGAACCTACGAGCAGTACTTC.

V gene TRBV19 combines with J gene TRBJ1-1; D may be TRBD1 (5 bases). The CDR3 contains 13 residues. Trimming took 7 bases from V and 4 from J, leaving 13 bases between them. The germline CDR1 and CDR2 sequences are LNHDA and SQIVND (reference sequence). CDR3 residues: CASTRRGITEAFF. CDR3 in DNA: TGTGCCAGTACAAGGCGGGGGATCACTGAAGCTTTCTTT.